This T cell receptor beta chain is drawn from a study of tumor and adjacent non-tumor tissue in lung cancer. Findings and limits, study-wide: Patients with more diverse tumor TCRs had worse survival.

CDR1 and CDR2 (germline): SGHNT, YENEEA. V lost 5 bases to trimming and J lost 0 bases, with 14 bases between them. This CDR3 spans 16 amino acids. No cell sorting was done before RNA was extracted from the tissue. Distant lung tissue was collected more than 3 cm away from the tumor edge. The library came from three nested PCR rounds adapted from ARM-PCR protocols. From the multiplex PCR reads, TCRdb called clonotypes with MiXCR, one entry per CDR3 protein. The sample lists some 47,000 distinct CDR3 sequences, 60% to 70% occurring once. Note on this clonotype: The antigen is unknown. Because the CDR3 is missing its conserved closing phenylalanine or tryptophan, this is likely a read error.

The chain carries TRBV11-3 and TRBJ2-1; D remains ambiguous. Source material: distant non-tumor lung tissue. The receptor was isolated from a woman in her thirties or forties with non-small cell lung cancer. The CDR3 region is CASSPRPWSSYNEQFL. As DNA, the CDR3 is TGTGCCAGCAGCCCAAGACCCTGGAGCTCCTACAATGAGCAGTTCTTA.